This entry lists 15 T cell receptor beta chains sequenced from one sample in a study of blood T cell repertoires in COVID-19. Sequenced by immunoSEQ multiplex PCR; TCRdb stores in-frame clones only, minus some. Among 40,000 to 45,000 clones listed, roughly 69% were seen once. Input material: peripheral blood. These receptors came from an older man with acute or convalescent COVID-19.

V and J are TRBV7-2 and TRBJ2-1; 7 bases line up with TRBD1. Germline V CDR1 and CDR2: SGHTA, FQGNSA. This CDR3 has 14 amino acids. V gave up 5 bases and J gave up 5 bases; unmatched junction bases: 6. The CDR3 sequence: CASSPTTGNNEQFF. The CDR3 DNA reads as TGTGCCAGCAGCCCCACGACAGGGAACAATGAGCAGTTCTTC.

This clone was recorded once. The rearrangement links TRBV5-6 to TRBJ2-7, with D possibly matching TRBD1 (6 bases). The CDR3 totals 13 residues. Trimming cost V 5 bases and J 3 bases, with 12 bases left between them. Germline V gives CDR1 SGHDT, CDR2 YYEEEE. CDR3 residues: CASRQDSGYEQYF. The DNA of the CDR3 is TGTGCCAGCAGACAGGACAGTGGCTACGAGCAGTACTTC.

J is TRBJ2-1 and V is TRBV11-3; 8 bases agree with TRBD2. Germline CDR1 and CDR2: SGHNT and YENEEA. Trimming cost V 5 bases and J 7 bases; bases outside gene matches: 13. This CDR3 spans 16 amino acids. The DNA for the CDR3 is TGTGCCAGCAGCCCGACCGGGGGGGAGTGGAGGAATGAGCAGTTCTTC. Translated, it gives CASSPTGGEWRNEQFF.

This clone was picked up a small number of times. The chain is built from TRBV19 and TRBJ2-2, with 9 bases that match TRBD2. CDR1 is LNHDA and CDR2 is SQIVND in the germline V gene (reference sequence). The CDR3 runs 15 residues. The V and J ends lost 2 bases and 5 bases, in that order; junction bases with no gene match: 3. CDR3 in DNA: TGTGCCAGTAGTATACTAGCGGGGTCTACCGGGGAGCTGTTTTTT. Protein sequence: CASSILAGSTGELFF. The entire variable domain, with the rest obtained from reference TRBV19 and TRBJ2-2, is as follows: DGGITQSPKYLFRKEGQNVTLSCEQNLNHDAMYWYRQDPGQGLRLIYYSQIVNDFQKGDIAEGYSVSREKKESFPLTVTSAQKNPTAFYLCASSILAGSTGELFFGEGSRLTVL.

This chain connects TRBV29-1 to TRBJ2-7, with 9 bases matching TRBD2. From germline, CDR1 is SQVTM and CDR2 ANQGSEA. Losses at the gene ends were 6 bases for V and 0 bases for J; bases not matched to a gene: 3. This CDR3 region has 13 residues. The CDR3 sequence is CSVATSGSYEQYF. The CDR3 DNA reads as TGCAGCGTCGCGACTAGCGGCTCCTACGAGCAGTACTTC.

The V and J genes are TRBV11-1 and TRBJ2-7; D perhaps matches TRBD2 (5 bases). With 0 bases removed from V and 6 bases from J, the gap between germline ends came to 24 bases. This CDR3 is built from 18 residues. Germline values: CDR1 SGHAT, CDR2 FQDESV (reference sequence). This CDR3 is CASSLASQSSSSLREQYF. In DNA, the CDR3 is TGTGCCAGCAGCTTAGCGAGCCAATCTTCTAGCTCCCTACGCGAGCAGTACTTC.

CDR3 protein: CASSRRTGGYTEAFF. As DNA, the CDR3 is TGTGCCAGCAGCCGGCGGACAGGGGGCTACACTGAAGCTTTCTTT. The rearrangement links TRBV7-8 to TRBJ1-1, with 11 bases fitting TRBD1. This CDR3 is 15 amino acids long. CDR1 SGHVS and CDR2 FQNEAQ come from the germline V gene. Unmatched junction bases numbered 5, after V lost 5 bases and J lost 3 bases.

The chain carries TRBV15 and TRBJ1-5; possible D gene TRBD1, 6 bases. Germline V gene data show CDR1 as LNHNV and CDR2 as YYDKDF (reference sequence). V lost 5 bases and J 6 bases, leaving 14 bases between the germline ends. This CDR3 region has 14 residues. This chain's CDR3 is CATSGRGGGQPQHF. The DNA of the CDR3 is TGTGCCACCAGCGGTCGTGGGGGCGGTCAGCCCCAGCATTTT.

The sample holds a few counts of this clone. The J gene is TRBJ2-3, the V gene TRBV29-1, with 15 bases matching TRBD2. Trimming removed 7 bases from V and 0 bases from J; junction bases left unmatched: 8. Germline CDR1 is SQVTM and CDR2 is ANQGSEA. The CDR3 spans 17 residues. This chain's CDR3 is CSGTGTSGRSSTDTQYF. For the CDR3, the DNA is TGCAGCGGTACCGGGACTAGCGGGAGGTCTAGCACAGATACGCAGTATTTT.

The V call is TRBV9, the J call TRBJ1-3; D perhaps matches TRBD1 (5 bases). Per the germline V gene, CDR1 is SGDLS and CDR2 is YYNGEE. Trimming shortened V by 2 bases and J by 2 bases, and 8 bases separated the two germline ends. This CDR3 spans 14 amino acids. As DNA, the CDR3 is TGTGCCAGCAGCGTCAAAGGGGCTGGAAACACCATATATTTT. This sequence encodes CASSVKGAGNTIYF.

This clone was counted between two and nine times. The genes are TRBV18 and TRBJ2-2; a weak D match, TRBD2 (5 bases). Per the germline V gene, CDR1 is KGHSH and CDR2 is LQKENI. V was clipped by 2 bases and J by 5 bases, with 9 bases between them. This CDR3 comprises 14 residues. CDR3 nucleotides: TGTGCCAGCTCACCAATGAGCGGAACCGGGGAGCTGTTTTTT. This codes for CASSPMSGTGELFF. Full variable domain (remainder filled in from reference TRBV18 and TRBJ2-2): NAGVMQNPRHLVRRRGQEARLRCSPMKGHSHVYWYRQLPEEGLKFMVYLQKENIIDESGMPKERFSAEFPKEGPSILRIQQVVRGDSAAYFCASSPMSGTGELFFGEGSRLTVL.

The rearrangement links TRBV2 to TRBJ2-5; no clear D gene. There are 11 residues in the CDR3. V was pared by 8 bases and J by 9 bases, with 13 bases between. Germline V gene lookup returns CDR1 SNHLY and CDR2 FYNNEI. CDR3 loop: CASGSPRAQYF. Written as DNA, the CDR3 is TGTGCCAGCGGCTCACCCCGGGCCCAGTACTTC.

This chain uses TRBV5-1 with TRBJ1-2; D ambiguous. Per the germline V gene, CDR1 is SGHRS and CDR2 is YFSETQ. Trimming removed 0 bases at V and 8 bases at J, with 14 bases between. This CDR3 contains 14 residues. CDR3 residues: CASSLVTTTAGYTF. Written as DNA, the CDR3 is TGCGCCAGCAGCTTGGTCACCACAACCGCAGGCTACACCTTC.

The J gene is TRBJ2-2, the V gene TRBV7-9; possibly TRBD2 for D (6 bases). The V end was cut by 6 bases, the J end by 5 bases, with 22 bases between. Looked up from germline, CDR1 is SEHNR and CDR2 is FQNEAQ (reference sequence). This CDR3 is 17 amino acids long. The CDR3 DNA sequence: TGTGCCAGCAGGGTAATATCCGGGGCCGGAGGGACCGGGGAGCTGTTTTTT. Its protein product is CASRVISGAGGTGELFF. Variable domain in full (rest from reference TRBV7-9 and TRBJ2-2): DTGVSQNPRHKITKRGQNVTFRCDPISEHNRLYWYRQTLGQGPEFLTYFQNEAQLEKSRLLSDRFSAERPKGSFSTLEIQRTEQGDSAMYLCASRVISGAGGTGELFFGEGSRLTVL.

J is TRBJ2-7 and V is TRBV7-6, with D maybe TRBD2 (5 bases). Trimming cost V 3 bases and J 5 bases, with 17 bases left between them. This CDR3 is built from 15 residues. The germline V gene has CDR1 SGHVS and CDR2 FNYEAQ. This chain's CDR3 is CASSFEASTFHEQYF. The CDR3, as DNA: TGTGCCAGCAGCTTCGAGGCTAGCACGTTCCACGAGCAGTACTTC. Full variable domain (rest looked up from reference TRBV7-6 and TRBJ2-7): GAGVSQSPRYKVTKRGQDVALRCDPISGHVSLYWYRQALGQGPEFLTYFNYEAQQDKSGLPNDRFSAERPEGSISTLTIQRTEQRDSAMYRCASSFEASTFHEQYFGPGTRLTVT.